These 10 T cell receptor beta chains came from one sample sequenced in a study of T cell clones after liver transplantation. Method: immunoSEQ multiplex PCR; TCRdb's copy keeps in-frame clones and lacks some. The profile shows 70,000 to 80,000 clones, about nine tenths of them singletons. This material consisted of CD4+ T cells from blood, taken before liver transplant. These receptors all come from a human donor who received a liver transplant.

The V call is TRBV7-8, the J call TRBJ1-4; D call uncertain. CDR3 length: 10 amino acids. Germline CDR1 and CDR2: SGHVS and FQNEAQ. Between the trimmed V and J ends, which lost 8 bases and 5 bases, there was a span of 3 bases. CDR3 bases: TGTGCCAGCGGCAATGAAAAACTGTTTTTT. It specifies CASGNEKLFF. Variable domain in full (rest from reference TRBV7-8 and TRBJ1-4): GAGVSQSPRYKVAKRGQDVALRCDPISGHVSLFWYQQALGQGPEFLTYFQNEAQLDKSGLPSDRFFAERPEGSVSTLKIQRTQQEDSAVYLCASGNEKLFFGSGTQLSVL.

The CDR3 DNA reads as TGTGCCAGCAGCATTCCGGGACAAGCGGAGACCCAGTACTTC. Amino acids: CASSIPGQAETQYF. This rearrangement joins TRBV7-9 to TRBJ2-5, with TRBD1 as a possible D gene (6 bases). Germline values: CDR1 SEHNR, CDR2 FQNEAQ (reference sequence). The CDR3 runs 14 residues. Trimming took off 5 bases at V and 5 bases at J, with 15 bases between the two ends.

The rearrangement uses TRBV19 and TRBJ1-2; a possible D gene is TRBD1 (6 bases). From germline, CDR1 is LNHDA and CDR2 SQIVND (reference sequence). The CDR3 extends over 14 amino acids. V lost 6 bases to trimming and J lost 4 bases, with 15 bases between them. The CDR3 sequence is CASRRGSRPYGYTF. CDR3 in DNA: TGTGCCAGTAGGAGGGGGAGCCGTCCCTATGGCTACACCTTC.

V and J are TRBV19 and TRBJ1-4; 7 bases map to TRBD1. Looked up from germline, CDR1 is LNHDA and CDR2 is SQIVND (reference sequence). This CDR3 is 14 amino acids long. The ends lost 4 bases at V and 7 bases at J; junction bases unmatched: 6. The CDR3 is CASSTGTAGEKLFF. The CDR3 DNA reads as TGTGCCAGTAGTACGGGGACAGCTGGTGAAAAACTGTTTTTT.

The J gene is TRBJ1-1, the V gene TRBV6-1, with 9 bases fitting TRBD1. J was trimmed by 6 bases and V by 4 bases; bases with no gene match: 15. Germline CDR1 reads MNHNS; CDR2 reads SASEGT. The CDR3 is 17 amino acids. CDR3 residues: CASSATGTGFRSAEAFF. The CDR3 nucleotides read TGTGCCAGCAGTGCTACCGGGACAGGGTTTAGGTCGGCTGAAGCTTTCTTT.

The chain combines TRBV7-4 with TRBJ2-7; 12 positions match TRBD1. Germline CDR1 is SGHVT and CDR2 is SQSDAQ. The trim removed 6 bases at V and 2 bases at J, leaving 14 bases unmatched. The CDR3 covers 18 residues. DNA of the CDR3: TGTGCCAGCAGTCCCGGGACAGGGGGCCGGGACCCCACCTACGAGCAGTACTTC. It encodes CASSPGTGGRDPTYEQYF.

The chain couples TRBV5-1 to TRBJ1-5, with D possibly being TRBD1 (5 bases). V was shortened by 0 bases and J by 5 bases, with 9 bases between the two germline ends. Germline V lookup: CDR1 SGHRS, CDR2 YFSETQ. This CDR3 has 14 residues. CDR3 in amino acids: CASSLAGGDQPQHF. The CDR3 nucleotides are TGCGCCAGCAGCTTGGCGGGGGGGGATCAGCCCCAGCATTTT. The whole variable domain, filled in from reference TRBV5-1 and TRBJ1-5, reads KAGVTQTPRYLIKTRGQQVTLSCSPISGHRSVSWYQQTPGQGLQFLFEYFSETQRNKGNFPGRFSGRQFSNSRSEMNVSTLELGDSALYLCASSLAGGDQPQHFGDGTRLSIL.

The CDR3 is CASSVAAGGYLEQFF. The CDR3 bases are TGTGCCAGCAGCGTAGCAGCGGGAGGGTACCTTGAGCAGTTCTTC. The genes are TRBV9 and TRBJ2-1; 10 bases are a match to TRBD2. Germline V gene sequence: CDR1 SGDLS, CDR2 YYNGEE. The CDR3 contains 15 residues. V lost 0 bases to trimming and J lost 9 bases; unmatched junction nucleotides: 6. Supplemented by reference TRBV9 and TRBJ2-1, the full variable domain reads DSGVTQTPKHLITATGQRVTLRCSPRSGDLSVYWYQQSLDQGLQFLIQYYNGEERAKGNILERFSAQQFPDLHSELNLSSLELGDSALYFCASSVAAGGYLEQFFGPGTRLTVL.

The rearrangement links TRBV27 to TRBJ2-7, with TRBD2 matching 8 bases. Looked up from germline, CDR1 is MNHEY and CDR2 is SMNVEV (reference sequence). Trimming removed 7 bases from V and 3 bases from J; junction bases left unmatched: 11. The CDR3 covers 15 residues. The CDR3 reads CASKSLPGLGYEQYF. The CDR3 DNA sequence: TGTGCCAGCAAGTCACTCCCGGGACTAGGCTACGAGCAGTACTTC.

The chain uses TRBV11-1 and TRBJ2-7; D remains unclear. CDR1 SGHAT and CDR2 FQDESV come from the germline V gene (reference sequence). The CDR3 runs 14 residues. The V end was cut by 5 bases, the J end by 2 bases, with 13 bases between. The CDR3 DNA is TGTGCCAGCAGCCGCCGGCGATACCCCTACGAGCAGTACTTC. Residues: CASSRRRYPYEQYF.